This T cell receptor (beta chain) was found in a study of post-analysis software for immune sequencing data. Study observations and caveats: Significantly decreased normalized Chao1 diversity was recorded for multiple sclerosis patients relative to controls. Strong same-batch co-clustering of samples appeared with F measure clustering.

Prepared libraries of TCR beta cDNA carried unique molecular identifiers. Roughly 0.5 million cDNA molecules were obtained from approximately 0.91 to 9.4 million T cells. MiXCR, run by TCRdb on the PCR reads, gives a single entry per CDR3 protein. The sample consists of a few hundred thousand distinct CDR3 sequences, 30% to 45% of them appearing once. Notes on this clonotype: Its target is not known.

This clonotype was obtained from a girl aged 5 to 17 with multiple sclerosis. The sequenced sample consisted of blood.

CDR3 in amino acids: CASSDRAAYEQYF. The CDR3 DNA reads as TGTGCCAGCAGCGATCGGGCAGCCTACGAGCAGTACTTC. The chain couples TRBV7-9 to TRBJ2-7; D ambiguous. In germline, CDR1 is SEHNR, CDR2 FQNEAQ (reference sequence). Deletions cut 5 bases from V and 2 bases from J, with 10 bases between. The CDR3 has 13 residues. Full variable domain (missing parts from reference TRBV7-9 and TRBJ2-7): DTGVSQNPRHKITKRGQNVTFRCDPISEHNRLYWYRQTLGQGPEFLTYFQNEAQLEKSRLLSDRFSAERPKGSFSTLEIQRTEQGDSAMYLCASSDRAAYEQYFGPGTRLTVT.